Listed below are T cell receptor beta chains from one sample, sequenced in a study of shared clonotypes between healthy human individuals. Assay: immunoSEQ multiplex PCR; the TCRdb copy retains only in-frame clones and omits some. Of over a million clones in the sample, more than 95% are singletons; the top ten hold roughly 1.1%. The specimen sequenced was naive CD4+ T cells sorted from blood. Receptors were obtained from a man under 40 in good health. CDR3s include the opening cysteine and the closing phenylalanine or tryptophan. Fields, in order: clone size, V gene, J gene, D gene, CDR3 DNA, CDR3 protein. A D gene is named only where the DNA matches it firmly. Size values are once, few and many counts, or a class for expanded clones, and some rows have none.

-	TRBV5-1	TRBJ2-1	-	TGCGCCAGCAGCCGCCCCCCGGGATCCCTTGTCCATGAGCAGTTCTTC	CASSRPPGSLVHEQFF
-	TRBV7-9	TRBJ2-5	-	TGTGCCAGCCTCTACTCAGGGTCGGAGACCCAGTACTTC	CASLYSGSETQYF
-	TRBV9	TRBJ2-1	TRBD1	TGTGCCAGCAGAGCAGGGGGCAGCTCCTACAATGAGCAGTTCTTC	CASRAGGSSYNEQFF
once	TRBV6-6	TRBJ2-4	-	TGTGCCAGCAGTCCACTAATGAACATTCAGTACTTC	CASSPLMNIQYF
-	TRBV6-6	TRBJ2-7	TRBD1	TGTGCCAGCAGTCCGACTAGGGACAGGGTTTACCAGCAGTACTTC	CASSPTRDRVYQQYF
-	TRBV6-1	TRBJ2-5	-	TGTGCCAGCAGTGATAAGTGGGAGACCCAGTACTTC	CASSDKWETQYF
-	TRBV29-1	TRBJ2-3	-	TGCAGCGTTGAAGAAGTGGTGAGGTATACGCAGTATTTT	CSVEEVVRYTQYF
-	TRBV5-4	TRBJ1-5	TRBD1	TGTGCCAGCAGCGCAGGGGGCGAGCAGCCCCAGCATTTT	CASSAGGEQPQHF
-	TRBV19	TRBJ2-2	-	TGTGCCAGTAGAGGGGGGGCCGGGGAGCTGTTTTTT	CASRGGAGELFF
-	TRBV4-1	TRBJ2-7	TRBD2	TGCGCCAGCAGCCCGACTAGCGGAAGGATCGAGCAGTACTTC	CASSPTSGRIEQYF
-	TRBV19	TRBJ1-4	TRBD1	TGTGCCAGTAGAGACCCGGGACAGAATAATGAAAAACTGTTTTTT	CASRDPGQNNEKLFF
-	TRBV30	TRBJ2-6	TRBD1	TGTGCCTGGGGGACAGCTACCTCTGGGACCAACGTCCTGACTTTC	CAWGTATSGTNVLTF
-	TRBV5-4	TRBJ2-2	TRBD2	TGTGCCAGCAGCCTGGGACTAGCGGGAGGGGTGGCCGGGGAGCTGTTTTTT	CASSLGLAGGVAGELFF
-	TRBV27	TRBJ2-3	TRBD2	TGTGCCAGCAGTTTAACCGCGACTAGCGGATTAGATACGCAGTATTTT	CASSLTATSGLDTQYF
-	TRBV7-2	TRBJ2-2	-	TGTGCCAGCAGCTTAGGTTCCAGGGGATGGGGGCACGGGGAGCTGTTTTTT	CASSLGSRGWGHGELFF
-	TRBV5-6	TRBJ2-7	-	TGTGCCAGCAGCTTACAATTTCACCTATACGAGCAGTACTTC	CASSLQFHLYEQYF
once	TRBV5-1	TRBJ1-2	-	TGCGCCAGCAGCTCCGTGGGGGGGTTGCAAGGCTACACCTTC	CASSSVGGLQGYTF
-	TRBV7-7	TRBJ2-7	-	TGTGCTAGCAGCTTACACCGGGACACCCACGAGCAGTACTTC	CASSLHRDTHEQYF
-	TRBV4-1	TRBJ2-1	TRBD2	TGCGCCAGCAGCCATGAGGCTAGCGGGAGTTCATATGAGCAGTTCTTC	CASSHEASGSSYEQFF
-	TRBV18	TRBJ1-5	TRBD1	TGTGCCAGCTCACCTTTCGGGAGGGCCGGGACAGCCGAGGGTAATCAGCCCCAGCATTTT	CASSPFGRAGTAEGNQPQHF